This section outlines one T cell receptor beta chain sequence together with its context. The data stem from a study of blood T cell repertoires in COVID-19. TCRdb's copy holds only in-frame clones and misses some; the assay was immunoSEQ multiplex PCR. In the table there are roughly 70,000 clones, over 60% of which are singletons. The sample was peripheral blood. This clonotype originated in a man in his sixties or seventies with COVID-19, enrolled during active disease.

CDR3 bases: TGTGCCAGCAGTACCTACAGGGGTCGGGTCCCAGATACGCAGTATTTT. Translating it yields CASSTYRGRVPDTQYF. V is TRBV27 and J is TRBJ2-3; 7 bases are shared with TRBD1. The CDR3 length is 16 residues. Trimming removed 5 bases from V and 4 bases from J; junction bases left unmatched: 12. Germline V lookup: CDR1 MNHEY, CDR2 SMNVEV (reference sequence).